The 2 T cell receptor beta chains below all came from one sample that was sequenced in a study of T-cell memory formation after mild COVID-19. In TCRdb, the 5' RACE reads were re-called with MiXCR into one record per CDR3 protein. Of about 470,000 distinct CDR3 sequences in the sample, more than 20% were seen once. Sequences were obtained from PBMCs or a T cell subset sorted from them (not recorded which). All receptors come from an adult woman who had mild COVID-19 (a few samples of this study predate the infection). Cell type and time point are not known.

This CDR3 reads CASTLAGSYEQYF. The DNA for the CDR3 is TGTGCCAGCACGCTAGCGGGGAGCTACGAGCAGTACTTC. The V and J genes are TRBV7-8 and TRBJ2-7, with 9 nucleotides matching TRBD2. V lost 7 bases and J lost 3; bases outside the gene matches: 4. There are 13 residues in the CDR3. Germline values: CDR1 SGHVS, CDR2 FQNEAQ.

This rearrangement joins TRBV6-5 to TRBJ1-5; no clear D. Germline CDR1 MNHEY, CDR2 SVGAGI. Between the trimmed V and J ends, which lost 2 bases and 5 bases, there was a span of 10 bases. The CDR3 runs to 14 residues. The chain's CDR3 is CASSYSRSDQPQHF. The CDR3 nucleotides read TGTGCCAGCAGTTACAGTAGATCGGATCAGCCCCAGCATTTT.